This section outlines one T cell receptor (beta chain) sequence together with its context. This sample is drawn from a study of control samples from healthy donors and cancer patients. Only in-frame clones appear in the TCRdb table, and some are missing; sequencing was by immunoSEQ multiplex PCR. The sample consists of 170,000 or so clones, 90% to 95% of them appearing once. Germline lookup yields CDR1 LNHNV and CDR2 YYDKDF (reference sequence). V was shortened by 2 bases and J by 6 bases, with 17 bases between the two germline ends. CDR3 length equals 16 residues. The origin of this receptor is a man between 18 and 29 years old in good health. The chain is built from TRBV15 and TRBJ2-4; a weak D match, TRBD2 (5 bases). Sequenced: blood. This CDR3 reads CATSRPPSEGGNIQYF. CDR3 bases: TGTGCCACCAGCAGACCCCCATCTGAGGGTGGAAACATTCAGTACTTC.